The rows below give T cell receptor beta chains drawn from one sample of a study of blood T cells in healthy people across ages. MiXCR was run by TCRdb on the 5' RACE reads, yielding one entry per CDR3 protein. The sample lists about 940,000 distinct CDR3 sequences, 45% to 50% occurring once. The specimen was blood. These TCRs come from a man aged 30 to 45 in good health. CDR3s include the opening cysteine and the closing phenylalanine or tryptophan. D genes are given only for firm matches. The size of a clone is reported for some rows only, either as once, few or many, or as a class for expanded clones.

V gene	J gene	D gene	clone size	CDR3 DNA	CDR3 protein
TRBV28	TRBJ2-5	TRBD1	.	TGTGCCAGCGGACAGGGGGGAGAGACCCAGTACTTC	CASGQGGETQYF
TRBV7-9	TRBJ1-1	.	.	TGTGCCAGCAGCTTAGGGAGACACACTGAAGCTTTCTTT	CASSLGRHTEAFF
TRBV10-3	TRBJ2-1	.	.	TGTGCCATCAGTGAGGACACTTCGAGCTCCTACAATGAGCAGTTCTTC	CAISEDTSSSYNEQFF
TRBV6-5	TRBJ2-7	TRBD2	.	TGTGCCAGCAAGATAGCGGGGGGGCCATACGAGCAGTACTTC	CASKIAGGPYEQYF
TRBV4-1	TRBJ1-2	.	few	TGCGCCAGCAGCCAAGGGCTGGACAACTATGGCTACACCTTC	CASSQGLDNYGYTF
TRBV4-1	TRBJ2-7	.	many	TGCGCCAGCAGCCAAGAGGGCAAAGGGTACGAGCAGTACTTC	CASSQEGKGYEQYF
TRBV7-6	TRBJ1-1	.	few	TGTGCCAGCAGCTTAGGGTCCCCCCGACTCCTACAGAACACTGAAGCTTTCTTT	CASSLGSPRLLQNTEAFF
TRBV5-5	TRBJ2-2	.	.	TGTGCCAGCAGCTTGGTGATGTTTATGGACGGGGAGCTGTTTTTT	CASSLVMFMDGELFF
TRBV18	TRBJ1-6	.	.	TGTGCCAGCTCACCATCCCCGGACAGAAATTCACCCCTCCACTTT	CASSPSPDRNSPLHF
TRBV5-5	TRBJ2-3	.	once	TGTGCCAGCAGCCTACTCCTACTAGCCCGCCCAGATACGCAGTATTTT	CASSLLLLARPDTQYF
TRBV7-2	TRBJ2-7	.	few	TGTGCCAGCAGCTCAAGAGCCGCGTACGAGCAGTACTTC	CASSSRAAYEQYF
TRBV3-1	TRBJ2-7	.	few	TGTGCCAGCAGCCAGACAGTCAGGAACGAGCAGTACTTC	CASSQTVRNEQYF
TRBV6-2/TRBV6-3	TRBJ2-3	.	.	TGTGCCAGCAGTACCAAACTGGGGCGGGGTACACCAGATACGCAGTATTTT	CASSTKLGRGTPDTQYF
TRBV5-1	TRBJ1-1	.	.	TGCGCCAGCAGCTCCCAAGGGCAGATGAACACTGAAGCTTTCTTT	CASSSQGQMNTEAFF
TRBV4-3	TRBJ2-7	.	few	TGCGCCAGCAGCCAAGAATGGTCCGGACAGACTTACGAGCAGTACTTC	CASSQEWSGQTYEQYF
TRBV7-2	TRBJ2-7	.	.	TGTGCCAGCAGCTTAGCGCTGAGTGCTATCCAGTACTTC	CASSLALSAIQYF
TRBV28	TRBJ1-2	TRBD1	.	TGTGCCAGCAGTTTATCCGACAGGGATCATGGCTACACCTTC	CASSLSDRDHGYTF
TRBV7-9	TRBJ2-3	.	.	TGTGCCAGCAGCGGAAACGGAGATACGCAGTATTTT	CASSGNGDTQYF
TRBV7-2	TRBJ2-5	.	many	TGTGCCAGCAGCTTGGGACCGACACAAGAGACCCAGTACTTC	CASSLGPTQETQYF
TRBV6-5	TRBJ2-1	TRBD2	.	TGTGCCAGCAGTTACTCGCCGGGACTACCTTACAATGAGCAGTTCTTC	CASSYSPGLPYNEQFF
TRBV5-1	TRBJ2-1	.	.	TGCGCCAGCAGCTTGGCTGGGCCCTTGAATGAGCAGTTCTTC	CASSLAGPLNEQFF
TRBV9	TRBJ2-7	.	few	TGTGCCAGCAGCGTAGCCCCAAATGGCTACGAGCAGTACTTC	CASSVAPNGYEQYF
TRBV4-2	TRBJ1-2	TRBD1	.	TGTGCCAGCAGCCAAGATACAGGGGTGGACTATGGCTACACCTTC	CASSQDTGVDYGYTF
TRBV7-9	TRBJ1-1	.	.	TGTGCCAGCAGCCCACGGACCGGTCTAGGGGCTTTCTTT	CASSPRTGLGAFF
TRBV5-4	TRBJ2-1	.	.	TGTGCCCCCTCCCGGGAAGGGGGTAGTAATGAGCAGTTCTTC	CAPSREGGSNEQFF
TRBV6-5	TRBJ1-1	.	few	TGTGCCAGCAGTGTACAGGGACCCCCTGAAGCTTTCTTT	CASSVQGPPEAFF
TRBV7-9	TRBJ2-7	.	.	TGTGCCAGCAGCCCTAGTACCGCCTCAGGCTACGAGCAGTACTTC	CASSPSTASGYEQYF
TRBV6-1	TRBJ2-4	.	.	TGTGCCAGCAGTGAATTGGGGATAGGCCGTCAGTGGAACATTCAGTACTTC	CASSELGIGRQWNIQYF
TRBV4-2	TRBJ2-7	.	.	TGTGCCAGCAGCCAAGATCTCGGCAGGGGAAGTACGGAGCAGTACTTC	CASSQDLGRGSTEQYF
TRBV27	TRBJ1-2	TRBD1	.	TGTGCCAGCACCTCTTTTACCTCGGGACAGGGGGCGATTTATGGCTACACCTTC	CASTSFTSGQGAIYGYTF
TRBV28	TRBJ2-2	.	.	TGTGCCAGCAGTTTAAGGCAGAACACCGGGGAGCTGTTTTTT	CASSLRQNTGELFF
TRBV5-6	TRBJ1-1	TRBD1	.	TGTGCCAGCAGCTTGGGACAGGGGGGCACGAAAGCTTTCTTT	CASSLGQGGTKAFF
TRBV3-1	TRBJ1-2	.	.	TGTGCCAGCACCGCTGGACGGGGGAATGGCTACACCTTC	CASTAGRGNGYTF
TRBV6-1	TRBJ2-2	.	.	TGTGCCAGCAGTGCGGGGAGAACCGGGGAGCTGTTTTTT	CASSAGRTGELFF
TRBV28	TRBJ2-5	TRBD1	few	TGTGCCAGCAGTTTATCACGGCGGCAGGGGGCGTTAAGAAAAGAGACCCAGTACTTC	CASSLSRRQGALRKETQYF
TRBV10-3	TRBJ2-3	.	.	TGTGCCATCAGTGCAGGACAGTTCACAGATACGCAGTATTTT	CAISAGQFTDTQYF
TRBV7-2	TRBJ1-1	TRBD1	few	TGTGCCAGCAGCTTAGGAGGGGGGACAGCGCAAGGAGCTTTCTTT	CASSLGGGTAQGAFF
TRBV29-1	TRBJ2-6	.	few	TGCAGCGTTCACTCTGGGGCCAACGTCCTGACTTTC	CSVHSGANVLTF
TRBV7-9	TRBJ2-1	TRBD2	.	TGTGCCAGCAGCGGTCTAGCGGGGGGGATCAATGAGCAGTTCTTC	CASSGLAGGINEQFF
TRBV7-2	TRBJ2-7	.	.	TGTGCCAGCAGCCCCATACGTGACACCTACAATGAGCAGTACTTC	CASSPIRDTYNEQYF
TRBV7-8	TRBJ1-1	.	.	TGTGCCAGCAGCTCCAATTCGGCGGTGAACACTGAAGCTTTCTTT	CASSSNSAVNTEAFF
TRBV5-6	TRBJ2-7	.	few	TGTGCCAGCAGCTTGGGTCTAGGGGTCAATGAGCAGTACTTC	CASSLGLGVNEQYF
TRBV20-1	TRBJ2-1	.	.	TGCAGTGCTAGAGGGGACTCCTACAATGAGCAGTTCTTC	CSARGDSYNEQFF
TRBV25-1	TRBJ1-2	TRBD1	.	TGTGCCAGCATTCGAACAGGGGGCGCAGCTTTTAGGGAGGGCTACACCTTC	CASIRTGGAAFREGYTF
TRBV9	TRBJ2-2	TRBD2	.	TGTGCCAGCAGCCTAAGCGGGAGCGCGAACACCGGGGAGCTGTTTTTT	CASSLSGSANTGELFF
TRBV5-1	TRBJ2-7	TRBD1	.	TGCGCCAGCAGCCCGACACAGGGGGGCTACGAGCAGTACTTC	CASSPTQGGYEQYF
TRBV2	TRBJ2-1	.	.	TGTGCCAGCAGTGAACTGGGAGACCCATCCTACAATGAGCAGTTCTTC	CASSELGDPSYNEQFF
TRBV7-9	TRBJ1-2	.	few	TGTGCCAGCAGCCAACCAGGGGCGAGTGGCTACACCTTC	CASSQPGASGYTF
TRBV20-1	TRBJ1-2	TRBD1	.	TGCAGTGCTAAAGGGACAGGGTTTCCCTATGGCTACACCTTC	CSAKGTGFPYGYTF
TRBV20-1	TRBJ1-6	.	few	TGCAGTGCTATGAAACAGACGCATAATTCACCCCTCCACTTT	CSAMKQTHNSPLHF
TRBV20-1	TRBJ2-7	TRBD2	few	TGCAGTGCCTCTAGCGGGGGATTCCCCTACGAGCAGTACTTC	CSASSGGFPYEQYF
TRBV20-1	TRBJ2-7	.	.	TGCAGTGCTAAGGATCTGGGAAGGGTCCGATCCTACGAGCAGTACTTC	CSAKDLGRVRSYEQYF
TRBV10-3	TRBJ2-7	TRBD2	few	TGTGCCATCAGTGGGTCAACGGGACTAGCGGGGGCCCCCGCGTTCTACGAGCAGTACTTC	CAISGSTGLAGAPAFYEQYF
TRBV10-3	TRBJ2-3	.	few	TGTGCCATCAGTGAGTCGACGTTTGGTAGAGCGATCACAGATACGCAGTATTTT	CAISESTFGRAITDTQYF
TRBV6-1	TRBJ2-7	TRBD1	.	TGTGCCAGCATCCCGGGACAGAGCCTTGGCGAGCAGTACTTC	CASIPGQSLGEQYF
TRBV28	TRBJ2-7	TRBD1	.	TGTGCCGGCAGTTTAAGGGACAGTTACTACGAGCAGTACTTC	CAGSLRDSYYEQYF
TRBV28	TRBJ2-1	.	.	TGTGCCAGCAGCTCCGGACAGAAGTATTACAATGAGCAGTTCTTC	CASSSGQKYYNEQFF
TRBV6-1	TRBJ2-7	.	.	TGTGCCAGCAGTGAAGCGTCGTTAGGGGGGCGCGATCCCGAGCAGTACTTC	CASSEASLGGRDPEQYF
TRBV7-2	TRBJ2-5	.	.	TGTACCAGCAGCTTGTACCAAGAGACCCAGTACTTC	CTSSLYQETQYF